This T cell receptor beta chain stems from a study of cytomegalovirus exposure and HLA in healthy donors. This clone was seen a handful of times. Its target is not known. Overall study results and limits: Reported performance of the classifier showed diagnosis of cytomegalovirus status with high specificity and sensitivity. Clusters of TCRs from the first cohort tended to co-occur in the approximately 130 validation repertoires (as a later analysis found).

The table came from immunoSEQ multiplex PCR; TCRdb's copy has only in-frame clones and leaves some out. In the table there are 200,000 to 300,000 clones, 80% to 90% of which are singletons. The sequencing input was PBMCs. The sequence came from a man younger than 35 in good health and CMV-seronegative.

The CDR3 DNA is TGTGCCAGCAGCCTCGGGGGACAGATCGAGCAGTACTTC. Residues: CASSLGGQIEQYF. The chain employs TRBV7-2 and TRBJ2-7, with D perhaps TRBD1 (7 bases). The CDR3 has 13 residues. V dropped 5 bases and J dropped 6 bases, with 14 bases sitting between them. From germline, CDR1 is SGHTA and CDR2 FQGNSA.